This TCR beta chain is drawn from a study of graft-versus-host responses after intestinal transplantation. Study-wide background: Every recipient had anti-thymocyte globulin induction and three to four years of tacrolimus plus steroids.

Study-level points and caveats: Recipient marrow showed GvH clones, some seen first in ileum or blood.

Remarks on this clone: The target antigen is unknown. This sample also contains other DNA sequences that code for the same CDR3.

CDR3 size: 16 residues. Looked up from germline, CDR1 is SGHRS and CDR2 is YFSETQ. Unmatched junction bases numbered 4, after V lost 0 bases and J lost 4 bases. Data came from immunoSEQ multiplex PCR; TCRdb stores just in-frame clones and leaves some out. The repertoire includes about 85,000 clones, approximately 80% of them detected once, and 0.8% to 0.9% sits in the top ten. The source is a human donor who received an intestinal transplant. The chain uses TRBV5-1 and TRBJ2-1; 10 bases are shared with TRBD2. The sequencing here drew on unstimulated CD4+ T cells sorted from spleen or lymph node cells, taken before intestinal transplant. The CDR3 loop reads CASSLATSGPYNEQFF. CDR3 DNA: TGCGCCAGCAGCTTGGCGACTAGCGGGCCTTACAATGAGCAGTTCTTC.